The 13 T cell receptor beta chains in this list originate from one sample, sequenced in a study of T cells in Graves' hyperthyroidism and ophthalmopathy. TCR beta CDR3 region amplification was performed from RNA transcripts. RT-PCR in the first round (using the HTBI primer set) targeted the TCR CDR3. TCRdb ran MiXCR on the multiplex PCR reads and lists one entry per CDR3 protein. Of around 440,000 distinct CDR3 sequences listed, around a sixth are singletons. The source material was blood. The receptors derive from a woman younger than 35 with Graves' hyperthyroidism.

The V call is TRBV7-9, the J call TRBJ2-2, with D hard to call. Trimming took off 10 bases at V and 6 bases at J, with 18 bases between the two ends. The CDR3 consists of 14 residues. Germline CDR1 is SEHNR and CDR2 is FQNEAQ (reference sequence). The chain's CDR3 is CATSPATVAGELFF. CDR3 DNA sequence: TGTGCCACCTCCCCGGCCACGGTGGCCGGGGAGCTGTTTTTT.

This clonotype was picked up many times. The CDR3 reads CSVSGGSYEQYF. The DNA for the CDR3 is TGCAGCGTCTCAGGGGGGTCCTACGAGCAGTACTTC. V gene TRBV29-1 combines with J gene TRBJ2-7, with a weak D call TRBD1 (7 bases). The CDR3 runs to 12 residues. Between the trimmed V and J ends, which lost 6 bases and 1 base, there was a span of 10 bases. CDR1 is SQVTM, CDR2 ANQGSEA, per germline.

Written as DNA, the CDR3 is TGTGCCAGCAGCTCCGGACGGAGCTCCTACGAGCAGTACTTC. This encodes CASSSGRSSYEQYF. This chain joins TRBV9 and TRBJ2-7; no firm D call. The CDR3 is made up of 14 amino acids. V lost 4 bases, J lost 0 bases, and 11 bases lay in between. In germline, CDR1 is SGDLS, CDR2 YYNGEE.

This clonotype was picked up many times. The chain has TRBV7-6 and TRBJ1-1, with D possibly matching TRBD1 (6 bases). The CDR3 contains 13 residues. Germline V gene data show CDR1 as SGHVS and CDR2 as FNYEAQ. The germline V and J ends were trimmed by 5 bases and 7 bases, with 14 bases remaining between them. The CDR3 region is CASSQQGQGEAFF. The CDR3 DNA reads TGTGCCAGCAGCCAACAGGGTCAAGGTGAAGCTTTCTTT.

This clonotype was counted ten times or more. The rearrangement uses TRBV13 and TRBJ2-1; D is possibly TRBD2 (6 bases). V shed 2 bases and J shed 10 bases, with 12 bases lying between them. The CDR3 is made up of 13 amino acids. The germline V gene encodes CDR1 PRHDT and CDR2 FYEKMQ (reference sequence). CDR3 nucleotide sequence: TGTGCCAGCAGCTTAAGGGACTCCCGGGAGCAGTTCTTC. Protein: CASSLRDSREQFF.

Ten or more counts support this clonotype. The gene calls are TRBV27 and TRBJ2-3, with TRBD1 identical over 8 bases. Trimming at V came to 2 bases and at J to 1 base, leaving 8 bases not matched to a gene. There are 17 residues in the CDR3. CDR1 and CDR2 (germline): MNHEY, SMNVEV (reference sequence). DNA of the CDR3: TGTGCCAGCAGTTTAGACAAGAGGACAGGGCGCACAGATACGCAGTATTTT. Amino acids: CASSLDKRTGRTDTQYF.

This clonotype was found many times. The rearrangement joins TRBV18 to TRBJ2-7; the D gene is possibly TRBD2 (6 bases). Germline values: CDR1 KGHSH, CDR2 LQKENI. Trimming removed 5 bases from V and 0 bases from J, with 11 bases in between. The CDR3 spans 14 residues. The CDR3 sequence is CASSGAGLSYEQYF. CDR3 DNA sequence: TGTGCCAGCTCAGGTGCGGGGCTCTCCTACGAGCAGTACTTC. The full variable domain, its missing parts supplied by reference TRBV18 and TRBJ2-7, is NAGVMQNPRHLVRRRGQEARLRCSPMKGHSHVYWYRQLPEEGLKFMVYLQKENIIDESGMPKERFSAEFPKEGPSILRIQQVVRGDSAAYFCASSGAGLSYEQYFGPGTRLTVT.

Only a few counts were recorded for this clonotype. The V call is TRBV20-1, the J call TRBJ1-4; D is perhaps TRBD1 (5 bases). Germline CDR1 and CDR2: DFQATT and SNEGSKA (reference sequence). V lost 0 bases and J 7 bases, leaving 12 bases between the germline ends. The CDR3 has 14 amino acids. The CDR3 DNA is TGCAGTGCTAGAGATTTATCCAGGGTTGAAAAACTGTTTTTT. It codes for CSARDLSRVEKLFF.

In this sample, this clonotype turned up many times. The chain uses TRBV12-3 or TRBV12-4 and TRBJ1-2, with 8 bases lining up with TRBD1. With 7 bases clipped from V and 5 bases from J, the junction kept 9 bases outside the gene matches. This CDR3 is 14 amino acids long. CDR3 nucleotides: TGTGCCAGCACCTTCGGGACAGGATCGTATGGCTACACCTTC. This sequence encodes CASTFGTGSYGYTF.

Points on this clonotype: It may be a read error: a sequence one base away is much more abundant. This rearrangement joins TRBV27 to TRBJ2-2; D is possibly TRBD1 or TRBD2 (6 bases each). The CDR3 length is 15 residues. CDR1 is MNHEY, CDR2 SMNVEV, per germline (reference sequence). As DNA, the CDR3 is TGTGCCACTGCGACGAGGGGGGCGCGAACCGGGGAGCTGCTTTTT. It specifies CATATRGARTGELLF.

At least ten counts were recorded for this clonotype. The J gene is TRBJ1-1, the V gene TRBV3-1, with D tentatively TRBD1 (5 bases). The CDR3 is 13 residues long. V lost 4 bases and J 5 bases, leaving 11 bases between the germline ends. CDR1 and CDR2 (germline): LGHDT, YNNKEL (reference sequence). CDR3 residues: CASSRTWGTEAFF. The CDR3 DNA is TGTGCCAGCAGCCGGACCTGGGGGACTGAAGCTTTCTTT.

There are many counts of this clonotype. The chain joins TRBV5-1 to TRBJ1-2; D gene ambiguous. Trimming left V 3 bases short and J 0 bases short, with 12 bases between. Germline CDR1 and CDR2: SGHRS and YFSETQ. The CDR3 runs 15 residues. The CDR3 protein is CASSWFTSSNYGYTF. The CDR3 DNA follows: TGCGCCAGCAGCTGGTTCACAAGTTCTAACTATGGCTACACCTTC.

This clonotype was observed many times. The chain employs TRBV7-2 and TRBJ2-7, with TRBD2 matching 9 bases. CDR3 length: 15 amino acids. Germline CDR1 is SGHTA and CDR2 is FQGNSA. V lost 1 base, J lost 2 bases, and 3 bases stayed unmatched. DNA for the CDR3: TGTGCCAGCAGCTTAGAGGCTAGCGGGGCCTACGAGCAGTACTTC. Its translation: CASSLEASGAYEQYF.